This entry lists 30 T cell receptor beta chains sequenced from one sample in a study of blood T cell repertoires in COVID-19. Only in-frame clones appear in the TCRdb table, and some are missing; sequencing was by immunoSEQ multiplex PCR. The data hold 150,000 to 200,000 clones, with 75% to 90% observed a single time. The source material was peripheral blood. All receptors derive from a man between 65 and 85 years old with active or convalescent COVID-19.

The rearrangement uses TRBV7-2 and TRBJ2-1; 8 bases align to TRBD2. V trimming: 8 bases; J trimming: 3 bases; junction bases outside the gene matches: 12. The CDR3 is made up of 16 amino acids. Looked up from germline, CDR1 is SGHTA and CDR2 is FQGNSA. The CDR3 sequence: CASVRDAGGVYNEQFF. CDR3 bases: TGTGCCAGCGTACGGGATGCGGGGGGAGTCTACAATGAGCAGTTCTTC.

This clone was picked up a small number of times. The chain carries TRBV6-6 and TRBJ2-7; 9 bases line up with TRBD2. CDR1 MNHNY and CDR2 SVGAGI come from the germline V gene (reference sequence). The CDR3 consists of 15 residues. The V segment lost 7 bases and the J segment 4 bases; nucleotides outside the gene matches: 11. CDR3 region: CASNLNRLAEYEQYF. DNA of the CDR3: TGTGCCAGCAATTTAAATCGACTAGCGGAATACGAGCAGTACTTC.

The V and J genes are TRBV19 and TRBJ2-7, with D maybe TRBD1 (6 bases). The V gene's germline CDR1 is LNHDA and CDR2 SQIVND (reference sequence). This CDR3 is 13 amino acids long. Trimming took off 5 bases at V and 1 base at J, with 9 bases between the two ends. The CDR3 sequence: CASSSGTSYEQYF. CDR3 in DNA: TGTGCCAGTAGTTCCGGGACATCCTACGAGCAGTACTTC.

The CDR3 region has the DNA TGTGCCAGCAGCGTAGGTGGGACAAATCAGCCCCAGCATTTT. This translates into CASSVGGTNQPQHF. The V and J genes are TRBV9 and TRBJ1-5, with D tentatively TRBD1 (6 bases). The CDR3 extends over 14 amino acids. In germline, CDR1 is SGDLS, CDR2 YYNGEE. The V and J ends lost 0 bases and 4 bases respectively, with 8 bases between them.

The chain carries TRBV9 and TRBJ1-3; D is perhaps TRBD1 (5 bases). The CDR3 runs 15 residues. Trimming removed 7 bases from V and 7 bases from J, with 21 bases in between. Looked up from germline, CDR1 is SGDLS and CDR2 is YYNGEE. The CDR3 loop is CASCKTADGRNTIYF. The CDR3 coding sequence is TGTGCCAGCTGCAAGACAGCCGACGGGAGGAACACCATATATTTT.

V usage is TRBV28 and J usage is TRBJ1-6, with a weak D call TRBD1 (5 bases). CDR3 length: 15 residues. V was shortened by 2 bases and J by 4 bases, with 9 bases between the two germline ends. Germline CDR1 reads MDHEN; CDR2 reads SYDVKM. The CDR3 sequence is CASSLEGAYNSPLHF. DNA for the CDR3: TGTGCCAGCAGTTTAGAAGGGGCATATAATTCACCCCTCCACTTT.

V usage is TRBV4-1 and J usage is TRBJ2-5; 7 nucleotides match TRBD1. This CDR3 is built from 14 residues. The ends lost 4 bases at V and 2 bases at J; junction bases unmatched: 4. The germline gives CDR1 MGHRA, CDR2 YSYEKL. CDR3 sequence reads: CASSPGTAQETQYF. The CDR3 nucleotides are TGCGCCAGCAGCCCGGGGACAGCGCAAGAGACCCAGTACTTC.

This clone was observed a single time. The J gene is TRBJ1-1, the V gene TRBV6-2 or TRBV6-3; TRBD1 matches at 7 bases. The CDR3 extends over 14 amino acids. The germline V gene has CDR1 MNHEY and CDR2 SVGEGT. The V and J ends lost 2 bases and 2 bases, in that order; junction bases with no gene match: 2. DNA for the CDR3: TGTGCCAGCAGTTACCGGGACAGTAACACTGAAGCTTTCTTT. Its translation is CASSYRDSNTEAFF.

The V and J genes are TRBV25-1 and TRBJ2-1; TRBD1 is a possible D gene (6 bases). This CDR3 region has 17 residues. V shed 6 bases and J shed 7 bases, with 25 bases lying between them. CDR1 is MGHDK and CDR2 is SYGVNS in the germline V gene. The CDR3 protein is CASSTLGNPGRGNEQFF. The CDR3 region has the DNA TGTGCCAGCAGCACCCTCGGGAACCCGGGCAGGGGAAATGAGCAGTTCTTC.

This clone has a single count. The J gene is TRBJ2-1, the V gene TRBV7-9; a weak D match, TRBD1 (5 bases). This CDR3 contains 14 residues. Per germline, CDR1 SEHNR and CDR2 FQNEAQ (reference sequence). V dropped 6 bases and J dropped 7 bases, with 16 bases sitting between them. Here the CDR3 reads CASRPKSSGNEQFF. As DNA, the CDR3 is TGTGCCAGCAGACCAAAATCCTCAGGGAATGAGCAGTTCTTC.

The V call is TRBV7-2, the J call TRBJ2-1; D is uncertain. Trimming left V 5 bases short and J 15 bases short, with 8 bases between. CDR3 length: 9 amino acids. CDR1 and CDR2 from the germline V gene are SGHTA and FQGNSA. The CDR3 sequence: CASSSLPFF. DNA of the CDR3: TGTGCCAGCAGCAGCCTCCCGTTCTTC.

This chain links TRBV7-2 with TRBJ2-3; D might be TRBD2 (6 bases). The CDR3 is 16 amino acids. Germline-derived CDR1 and CDR2 are SGHTA and FQGNSA. Between the trimmed V and J ends, which lost 1 base and 1 base, there was a span of 12 bases. The CDR3, as DNA: TGTGCCAGCAGCTTAGGTTCGGGCGGGGGCACAGATACGCAGTATTTT. This translates into CASSLGSGGGTDTQYF.

This chain uses TRBV27 with TRBJ1-1; D ambiguous. Germline CDR1 is MNHEY and CDR2 is SMNVEV (reference sequence). The ends were cut back, 5 bases at V and 3 bases at J, with 10 bases in the middle. This CDR3 is 13 amino acids long. The CDR3 is CASSPFVYTEAFF. CDR3 coding DNA: TGTGCCAGCAGTCCTTTTGTGTACACTGAAGCTTTCTTT.

This chain uses TRBV7-7 with TRBJ1-5, with 8 bases identical to TRBD1. The CDR3 is 17 amino acids. Germline values: CDR1 SSHAT, CDR2 FNYEAQ (reference sequence). The CDR3, as DNA: TGTGCTAGCGGAGGACAGGGCATCAACTTCTACAATCAGCCCCAGCATTTT. It is translated as CASGGQGINFYNQPQHF.

As regards this clone: Within the sample, other DNA sequences also encode this same CDR3. The chain couples TRBV30 to TRBJ1-5; 11 positions match TRBD1. The ends lost 1 base at V and 4 bases at J; junction bases unmatched: 0. Looked up from germline, CDR1 is GTSNPN and CDR2 is SVGIG (reference sequence). The CDR3 sequence is 14 residues long. The CDR3: CAWSGDRGNQPQHF. Here the CDR3 DNA reads TGTGCCTGGAGTGGGGACAGGGGGAATCAGCCCCAGCATTTT.

The V call is TRBV27, the J call TRBJ2-7, with 10 bases fitting TRBD2. Per the germline V gene, CDR1 is MNHEY and CDR2 is SMNVEV (reference sequence). With V trimmed by 3 bases and J by 2 bases, 4 bases remained unmatched. The CDR3 is 15 residues long. The CDR3 sequence: CASSLRLAGAYEQYF. Here the CDR3 DNA reads TGTGCCAGCAGTTTGCGGCTAGCGGGAGCCTACGAGCAGTACTTC.

This clone was detected once. The chain couples TRBV10-3 to TRBJ2-7; 13 bases are a match to TRBD2. The CDR3 spans 19 residues. Germline V gene data show CDR1 as ENHRY and CDR2 as SYGVKD. V shed 4 bases, J shed 5 bases, and the junction held 17 bases outside the gene matches. CDR3 in DNA: TGTGCCATCAGTGGGGGGACAGTGACACCGGGACTAGCGGGAAACGAGCAGTACTTC. Its translation is CAISGGTVTPGLAGNEQYF.

The chain has TRBV28 and TRBJ1-4; D unresolved. Trimming removed 2 bases at V and 0 bases at J, with 13 bases between. The germline gives CDR1 MDHEN, CDR2 SYDVKM. There are 17 residues in the CDR3. CDR3 protein: CASSLAGVDATNEKLFF. The CDR3 nucleotides read TGTGCCAGCAGTTTAGCGGGCGTGGATGCAACTAATGAAAAACTGTTTTTT.

The rearrangement links TRBV15 to TRBJ1-6; TRBD1 aligns across 8 bases. The CDR3 consists of 17 residues. With 5 bases clipped from V and 2 bases from J, the junction kept 8 bases outside the gene matches. Germline V gives CDR1 LNHNV, CDR2 YYDKDF (reference sequence). This chain's CDR3 is CATSGKTGEAYNSPLHF. The DNA of the CDR3 is TGTGCCACCAGCGGAAAGACAGGGGAGGCCTATAATTCACCCCTCCACTTT.

For the CDR3, the DNA is TGCGCCAGCAGCTCGACAGGGGAGTCGCAGTACTTC. Translation gives CASSSTGESQYF. The rearrangement joins TRBV5-1 to TRBJ2-7, with 8 bases lining up with TRBD1. CDR3 length: 12 residues. The V gene's germline CDR1 is SGHRS and CDR2 YFSETQ. V shed 3 bases and J 9 bases; nucleotides not matched to a gene: 5.

Worth noting for this clone: Within the sample, other DNA sequences also encode this same CDR3. This rearrangement joins TRBV5-1 to TRBJ2-7; TRBD1 matches 8 bases. Losses at the gene ends were 2 bases for V and 2 bases for J; bases not matched to a gene: 3. Germline loops: CDR1 SGHRS, CDR2 YFSETQ. The CDR3 sequence is 14 residues long. CDR3 DNA sequence: TGCGCCAGCAGCTTCGGGACAGGTACCTACGAGCAGTACTTC. Amino acids: CASSFGTGTYEQYF.

The rearrangement joins TRBV7-6 to TRBJ2-1, with TRBD1 identical over 7 bases. Germline lookup yields CDR1 SGHVS and CDR2 FNYEAQ. This CDR3 contains 13 residues. Unmatched junction bases numbered 3, after V lost 1 base and J lost 9 bases. The CDR3 DNA reads as TGTGCCAGCAGCTTAGGACAGGGCGGTGAGCAGTTCTTC. This encodes CASSLGQGGEQFF.

The chain carries TRBV5-1 and TRBJ2-3; maybe TRBD2 (6 bases). Trimming took off 1 base at V and 4 bases at J, with 10 bases between the two ends. Germline assignment: CDR1 SGHRS and CDR2 YFSETQ. This CDR3 is 14 amino acids long. CDR3 loop: CASSLRSGSDTQYF. CDR3 DNA sequence: TGCGCCAGCAGCTTGAGGAGCGGGTCAGATACGCAGTATTTT.

This chain links TRBV5-1 with TRBJ2-3, with D possibly TRBD1 on 6 matching bases. There are 14 residues in the CDR3. Trimming cost V 2 bases and J 3 bases, with 10 bases left between them. The germline V gene encodes CDR1 SGHRS and CDR2 YFSETQ. CDR3 sequence (DNA): TGCGCCAGCAGCTTTCAGGGGCCTACAGATACGCAGTATTTT. The encoded protein is CASSFQGPTDTQYF. The full variable domain, completed using reference TRBV5-1 and TRBJ2-3, is KAGVTQTPRYLIKTRGQQVTLSCSPISGHRSVSWYQQTPGQGLQFLFEYFSETQRNKGNFPGRFSGRQFSNSRSEMNVSTLELGDSALYLCASSFQGPTDTQYFGPGTRLTVL.

This clone was found once. The CDR3 sequence: CASSYLLIAGADYEQYF. DNA of the CDR3: TGTGCCAGCAGTTACTTGCTGATTGCGGGGGCCGACTACGAGCAGTACTTC. V and J are TRBV6-2 or TRBV6-3 and TRBJ2-7; maybe TRBD2 (7 bases). CDR1 is MNHEY, CDR2 SVGEGT, per germline. CDR3 length equals 17 residues. Trimming left V 1 base short and J 3 bases short, with 19 bases between.

The chain has TRBV18 and TRBJ2-3; 8 nucleotides align to TRBD2. CDR3 length: 16 residues. Germline V gene data show CDR1 as KGHSH and CDR2 as LQKENI. The V and J ends lost 3 bases and 4 bases, in that order; junction bases with no gene match: 9. CDR3 residues: CASSPLSGSPPDTQYF. In nucleotides, the CDR3 is TGTGCCAGCTCACCCCTCAGCGGGAGCCCCCCAGATACGCAGTATTTT.

J is TRBJ1-3 and V is TRBV6-6; weak D call: TRBD1 (6 bases). This CDR3 has 16 amino acids. V was shortened by 4 bases and J by 4 bases, with 17 bases between the two germline ends. Germline-derived CDR1 and CDR2 are MNHNY and SVGAGI (reference sequence). CDR3 region: CASSFRRLGGGNTIYF. The DNA of the CDR3 is TGTGCCAGCAGTTTCCGTCGTCTTGGGGGCGGAAACACCATATATTTT.

The chain uses TRBV19 and TRBJ2-3; TRBD2 agrees at 11 bases. CDR1 LNHDA and CDR2 SQIVND come from the germline V gene (reference sequence). The CDR3 runs 15 residues. V lost 7 bases and J lost 4; bases outside the gene matches: 7. Here the CDR3 DNA reads TGTGCCAGTACCGATAGCGGGGGGGCTTCAGATACGCAGTATTTT. Amino acid sequence: CASTDSGGASDTQYF.

The CDR3 loop reads CASSLGGGVTYEQYF. CDR3 DNA sequence: TGTGCCAGCAGCTTAGGGGGAGGGGTAACCTACGAGCAGTACTTC. The V gene is TRBV7-9, the J gene TRBJ2-7; 7 positions match TRBD2. V shed 1 base, J shed 2 bases, and the junction held 5 bases outside the gene matches. Germline-derived CDR1 and CDR2 are SEHNR and FQNEAQ (reference sequence). The CDR3 totals 15 residues.

The gene calls are TRBV28 and TRBJ2-7, with 7 positions matching TRBD1. V lost 6 bases and J lost 0; bases outside the gene matches: 8. The CDR3 loop spans 15 amino acids. Germline values: CDR1 MDHEN, CDR2 SYDVKM. CDR3 sequence: CASRAGTARSYEQYF. DNA for the CDR3: TGTGCCAGCAGGGCCGGGACAGCCCGCTCCTACGAGCAGTACTTC.